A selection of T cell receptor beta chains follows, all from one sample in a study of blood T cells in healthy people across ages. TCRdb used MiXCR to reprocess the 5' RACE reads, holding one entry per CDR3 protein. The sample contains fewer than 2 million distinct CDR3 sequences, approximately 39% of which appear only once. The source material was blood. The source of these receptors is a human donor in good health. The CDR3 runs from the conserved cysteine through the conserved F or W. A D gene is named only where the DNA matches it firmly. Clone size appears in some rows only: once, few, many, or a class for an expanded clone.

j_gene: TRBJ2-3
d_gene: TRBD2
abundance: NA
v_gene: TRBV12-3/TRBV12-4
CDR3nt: TGTGCCAGCAGTCCGCGACTAGCGGGGGGACCTAGCACAGATACGCAGTATTTT
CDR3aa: CASSPRLAGGPSTDTQYF

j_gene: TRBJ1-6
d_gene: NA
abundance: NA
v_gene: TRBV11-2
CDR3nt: TGTGCCAGCAGCCAAGGGAGGGGACACCGTAATTCACCCCTCCACTTT
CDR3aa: CASSQGRGHRNSPLHF

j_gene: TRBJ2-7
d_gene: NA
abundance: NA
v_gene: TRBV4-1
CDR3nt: TGCGCCAGCAGCCAAGTGCCGGTCATCACTCTCGCGGGTACCGAGCAGTACTTC
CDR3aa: CASSQVPVITLAGTEQYF

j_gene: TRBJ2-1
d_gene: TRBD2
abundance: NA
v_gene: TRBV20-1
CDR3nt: TGCAGTGCTAGAGATTCGGCGGGGGTGCACAATGAGCAGTTCTTC
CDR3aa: CSARDSAGVHNEQFF

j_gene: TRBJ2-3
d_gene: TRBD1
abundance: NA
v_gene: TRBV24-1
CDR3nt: TGTGCCACCAGTGGTCGGGACAGGGGATCATCATGGGACACAGATACGCAGTATTTT
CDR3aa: CATSGRDRGSSWDTDTQYF

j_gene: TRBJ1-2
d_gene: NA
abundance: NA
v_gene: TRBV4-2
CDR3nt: TGTGCCAGCAGCCAAGAGAACAGGCGCGGCTATGGCTACACCTTC
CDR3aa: CASSQENRRGYGYTF

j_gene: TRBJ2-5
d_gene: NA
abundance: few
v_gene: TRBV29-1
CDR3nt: TGCAGCGCCGAACAGGGTTGGGAGCAGTACTTC
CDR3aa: CSAEQGWEQYF

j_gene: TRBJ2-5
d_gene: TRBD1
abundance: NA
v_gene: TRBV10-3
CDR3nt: TGTGCCATCAGTGGACAGGGTTTCCAAGAGACCCAGTACTTC
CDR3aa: CAISGQGFQETQYF

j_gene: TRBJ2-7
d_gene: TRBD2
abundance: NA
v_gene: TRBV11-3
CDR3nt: TGTGCCAGCAGCTTAGATCTACGGGGGGCCTACGAGCAGTACTTC
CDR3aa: CASSLDLRGAYEQYF

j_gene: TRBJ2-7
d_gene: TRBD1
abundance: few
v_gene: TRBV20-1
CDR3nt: TGCAGTGCTACCCAGACAGGGGACGAGCAGTACTTC
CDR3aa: CSATQTGDEQYF

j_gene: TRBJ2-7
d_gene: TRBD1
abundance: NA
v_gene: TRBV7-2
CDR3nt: TGTGCCAGCAACCATACCCGGACAGGTACCTACGAGCAGTACTTC
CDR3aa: CASNHTRTGTYEQYF

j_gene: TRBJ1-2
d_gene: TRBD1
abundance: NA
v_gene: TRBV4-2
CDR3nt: TGTGCCAGCAGCAAAACAGGGGGCGGCTACACCTTC
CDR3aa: CASSKTGGGYTF

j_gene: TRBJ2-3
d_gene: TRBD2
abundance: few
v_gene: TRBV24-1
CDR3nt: TGTGCCACCAGTGATTTCGCAGCGGGGCGAGACACAGATACGCAGTATTTT
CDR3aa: CATSDFAAGRDTDTQYF

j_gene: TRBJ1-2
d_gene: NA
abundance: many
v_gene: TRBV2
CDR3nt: TGTGCCAGCAGTGAGAGGGGCGGATATGGCTACACCTTC
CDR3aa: CASSERGGYGYTF

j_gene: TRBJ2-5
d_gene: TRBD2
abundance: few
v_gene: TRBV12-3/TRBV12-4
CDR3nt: TGTGCCAGCAGTTTGGGCGGGGGGACGCAGACCCAGTACTTC
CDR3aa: CASSLGGGTQTQYF

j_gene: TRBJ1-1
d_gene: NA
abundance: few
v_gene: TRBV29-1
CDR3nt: TGCAGCGCGGCGGGGACTGAAGCTTTCTTT
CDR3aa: CSAAGTEAFF

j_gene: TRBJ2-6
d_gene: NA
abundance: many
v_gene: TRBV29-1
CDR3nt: TGCAGCGTAGCGGACAGCAGGGTCTCTGGGGCCAACGTCCTGACTTTC
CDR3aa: CSVADSRVSGANVLTF

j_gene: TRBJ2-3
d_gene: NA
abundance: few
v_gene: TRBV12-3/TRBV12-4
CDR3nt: TGTGCCAGCAGTCCCCCGGGGAGGCTCGGCACAGATACGCAGTATTTT
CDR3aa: CASSPPGRLGTDTQYF

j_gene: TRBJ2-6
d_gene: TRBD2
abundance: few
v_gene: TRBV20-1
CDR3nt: TGCAGTGCTAGATACCCCGGGGGGTATCGTTCCGGGGCCAACGTCCTGACTTTC
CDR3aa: CSARYPGGYRSGANVLTF

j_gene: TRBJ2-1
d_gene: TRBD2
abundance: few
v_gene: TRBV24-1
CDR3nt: TGTGCCACCAGTTTGAGCGGGGGGGGTCGCAATGAGCAGTTCTTC
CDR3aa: CATSLSGGGRNEQFF

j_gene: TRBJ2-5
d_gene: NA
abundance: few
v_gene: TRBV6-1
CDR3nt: TGTGCCAGCAGTGAATGGCTAGGGACCCAGTACTTC
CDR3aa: CASSEWLGTQYF

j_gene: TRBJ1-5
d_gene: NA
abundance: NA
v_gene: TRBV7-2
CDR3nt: TGTGCCGGCAGCTTCGGGGGAAATCAGCCCCAGCATTTT
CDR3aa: CAGSFGGNQPQHF

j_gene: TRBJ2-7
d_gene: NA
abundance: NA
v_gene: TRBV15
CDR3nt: TGTGCCACCTCTCGCGACCGGGGGCTAAACGAGCAGTACTTC
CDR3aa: CATSRDRGLNEQYF

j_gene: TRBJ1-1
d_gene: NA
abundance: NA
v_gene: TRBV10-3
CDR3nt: TGTGCCATCACCGGGGGGGCCACTGAAGCTTTCTTT
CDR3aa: CAITGGATEAFF

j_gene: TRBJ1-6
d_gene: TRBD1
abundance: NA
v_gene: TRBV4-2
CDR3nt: TGTGCCAGCAGCCGGCCCGGGACAGTTGATTCACCCCTCCACTTT
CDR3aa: CASSRPGTVDSPLHF

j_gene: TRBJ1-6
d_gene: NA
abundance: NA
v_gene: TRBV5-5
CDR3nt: TGTGCCAGCAGCTTGGAGCCGGGTATCGATTCACCCCTCCACTTT
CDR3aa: CASSLEPGIDSPLHF

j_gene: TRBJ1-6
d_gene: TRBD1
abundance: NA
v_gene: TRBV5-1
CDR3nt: TGCGCCAGCAGCACAGGGGATTCACCCCTCCACTTT
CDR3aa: CASSTGDSPLHF

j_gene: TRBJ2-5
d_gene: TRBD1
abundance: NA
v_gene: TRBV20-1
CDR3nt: TGCAGTGCTACGGGACAGGGAATTTCTGCTGGAGAGACCCAGTACTTC
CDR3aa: CSATGQGISAGETQYF

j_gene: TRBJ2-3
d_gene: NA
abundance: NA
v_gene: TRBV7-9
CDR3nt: TGTGCCAGCAGAGGAAAGGCGGGGAGCACAGATACGCAGTATTTT
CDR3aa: CASRGKAGSTDTQYF

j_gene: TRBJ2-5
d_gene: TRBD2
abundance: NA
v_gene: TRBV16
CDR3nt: TGTGCCAGCAGCCAAGAATGGGGGGGAGACCAAGAGACCCAGTACTTC
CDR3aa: CASSQEWGGDQETQYF

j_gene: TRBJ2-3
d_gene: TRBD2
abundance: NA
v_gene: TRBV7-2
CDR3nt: TGTGCCAGCAGCATCCGACTAGCGGGAGCGACAGATACGCGGTATTTT
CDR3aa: CASSIRLAGATDTRYF

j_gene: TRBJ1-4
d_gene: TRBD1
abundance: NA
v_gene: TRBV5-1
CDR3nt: TGCGCCAGCAGCCAAAGACAGGGGGCGTATGGGAATGAAAAACTGTTTTTT
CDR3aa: CASSQRQGAYGNEKLFF

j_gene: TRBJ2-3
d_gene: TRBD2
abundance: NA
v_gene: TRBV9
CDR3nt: TGTGCCGGCAGCGTAGGTCCAGCGGGGGACACAGATACGCAGTATTTT
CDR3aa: CAGSVGPAGDTDTQYF

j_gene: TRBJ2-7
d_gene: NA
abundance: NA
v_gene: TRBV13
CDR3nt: TGTGCCAGCTCCCCGGGGTCCACAGGGACCTACGAGCAGTACTTC
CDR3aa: CASSPGSTGTYEQYF

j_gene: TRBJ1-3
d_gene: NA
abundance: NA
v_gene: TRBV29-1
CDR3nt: TGCAGCGTTGGATGGGGGGGAAACACCATATATTTT
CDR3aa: CSVGWGGNTIYF

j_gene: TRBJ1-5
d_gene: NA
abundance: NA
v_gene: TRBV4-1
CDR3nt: TGCGCCAGCGGGTTACCGGGGAATCAGCCCCAGCATTTT
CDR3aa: CASGLPGNQPQHF

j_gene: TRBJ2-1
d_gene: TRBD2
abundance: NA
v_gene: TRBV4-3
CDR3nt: TGCGCCAGCAGTATGACGGGAGGCTACAATGAGCAGTTCTTC
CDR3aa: CASSMTGGYNEQFF

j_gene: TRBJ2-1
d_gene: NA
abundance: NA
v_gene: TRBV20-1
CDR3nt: TGCAGTGCTAGAATGACTGGCTTGAGAAATGAGCAGTTCTTC
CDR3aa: CSARMTGLRNEQFF